This TCR beta chain was observed in a study of T cell responses to AZD1222 COVID-19 vaccine. Whole-study findings and limits: Repertoires were obtained solely post-peak T cell response. Close to half of all spike-specific TCRs reportedly target regions of the variants that are unmutated. Following two doses of AZD1222, Spike-specific TCR breadth and depth rose. In a largely white British group with more females than males, clonal diversity was possibly underestimated.

Note on this clone: The antigen is undetermined.

The V end lost 7 bases, the J end lost 4 bases, and 15 bases lay between the germline ends. The CDR3 sequence is 14 residues long. From germline, CDR1 is MNHEY and CDR2 SMNVEV (reference sequence). Some clones are missing from TCRdb's copy, which holds only in-frame ones; the method was immunoSEQ multiplex PCR. The table includes roughly 200,000 clones, around 94% detected once. This rearrangement joins TRBV27 to TRBJ2-3; D gene uncertain. The receptor was derived from an adult who received the MenACWY meningococcal vaccine as a control. The source material was peripheral blood, sampled 28 days after the second dose of the MenACWY control vaccine. The DNA of the CDR3 is TGTGCCAGCACTCCGGGTTCGAGGCCAGATACGCAGTATTTT. Translated, it gives CASTPGSRPDTQYF.